These 23 T cell receptor beta chains share one sample of origin, sequenced in a study of blood T cell repertoires in COVID-19. Produced via immunoSEQ multiplex PCR; TCRdb's table is partial and in-frame only. The sample has around 110,000 clones; around four fifths are singletons. Sequencing used peripheral blood. The source of these receptors is a young man with acute or convalescent COVID-19.

V is TRBV7-2 and J is TRBJ1-4; D is unclear. Germline values: CDR1 SGHTA, CDR2 FQGNSA. The V gene lost 5 bases and the J gene lost 8 bases, with 15 bases spanning the gap. The CDR3 runs 14 residues. The CDR3 DNA is TGTGCCAGCAGCCAATGGGGAGGCCACGAAAAACTGTTTTTT. Its translation: CASSQWGGHEKLFF.

This chain connects TRBV28 to TRBJ1-2, with D hard to call. V was cut by 5 bases and J by 4 bases, with 8 bases left in between. Germline lookup yields CDR1 MDHEN and CDR2 SYDVKM. This CDR3 has 12 amino acids. The CDR3, as DNA: TGTGCCAGCAGTAACAGCCTCTATGGCTACACCTTC. Protein: CASSNSLYGYTF.

V gene TRBV18 combines with J gene TRBJ2-2; D is unclear. Germline V gene data show CDR1 as KGHSH and CDR2 as LQKENI. V was cut by 2 bases and J by 3 bases, with 10 bases left in between. This CDR3 comprises 15 residues. The DNA of the CDR3 is TGTGCCAGCTCACCATACGCGGCAGACACCGGGGAGCTGTTTTTT. Its translation is CASSPYAADTGELFF.

The chain combines TRBV7-2 with TRBJ1-1; D perhaps matches TRBD1 (5 bases). This CDR3 has 16 residues. Trimming took 0 bases from V and 10 from J, leaving 21 bases between them. Looked up from germline, CDR1 is SGHTA and CDR2 is FQGNSA. The CDR3 bases are TGTGCCAGCAGCTTAGCGGGGCGGGGCGGCTCCTTGGGAGCTTTCTTT. Translation gives CASSLAGRGGSLGAFF. The full variable domain, completed using reference TRBV7-2 and TRBJ1-1, is GAGVSQSPSNKVTEKGKDVELRCDPISGHTALYWYRQSLGQGLEFLIYFQGNSAPDKSGLPSDRFSAERTGGSVSTLTIQRTQQEDSAVYLCASSLAGRGGSLGAFFGQGTRLTVV.

The rearrangement uses TRBV11-3 and TRBJ2-1, with 7 bases lining up with TRBD1. The CDR3 totals 15 residues. Losses at the gene ends were 4 bases for V and 1 base for J; bases not matched to a gene: 4. Germline CDR1 and CDR2: SGHNT and YENEEA. CDR3 bases: TGTGCCAGCAGCTCCCGACAGGGTTCCTACAATGAGCAGTTCTTC. Residues: CASSSRQGSYNEQFF.

This sequence joins TRBV5-1 and TRBJ2-5; 7 nucleotides align to TRBD1. Germline CDR1 is SGHRS and CDR2 is YFSETQ. The CDR3 extends over 16 amino acids. The V and J ends lost 3 bases and 5 bases, in that order; junction bases with no gene match: 13. The chain's CDR3 is CASSSSVRGPIETQYF. In nucleotides, the CDR3 is TGCGCCAGCAGCTCATCGGTTAGGGGGCCGATTGAGACCCAGTACTTC.

In DNA form, the CDR3 reads TGTGCCAGCAGCTTTCTTCCAGGTAGTGATTCACCCCTCCACTTT. Protein: CASSFLPGSDSPLHF. V is TRBV7-8 and J is TRBJ1-6; no clear D. Deletions cut 3 bases from V and 8 bases from J, with 14 bases between. Germline CDR1 SGHVS, CDR2 FQNEAQ. CDR3 length: 15 amino acids.

The chain joins TRBV7-3 to TRBJ1-1, with D perhaps TRBD1 (6 bases). Per germline, CDR1 SGHTA and CDR2 FQGTGA. This CDR3 has 14 residues. Between the trimmed V and J ends, which lost 5 bases and 5 bases, there was a span of 15 bases. The CDR3 region has the DNA TGTGCCAGCAGCACCCAGACAGGAGATACTGAAGCTTTCTTT. Its protein product is CASSTQTGDTEAFF.

The rearrangement uses TRBV7-8 and TRBJ2-3, with 9 bases matching TRBD2. The CDR3 has 15 residues. After removal of 0 bases from V and 6 bases from J, the junction contained 4 bases not matched to a gene. CDR1 SGHVS and CDR2 FQNEAQ come from the germline V gene. DNA of the CDR3: TGTGCCAGCAGCTTAGCAGCGGGGGGTCGCGATACGCAGTATTTT. This codes for CASSLAAGGRDTQYF.

This clone was recorded a few times. The gene calls are TRBV6-6 and TRBJ1-1; 9 positions agree with TRBD1. The CDR3 is 14 residues long. Germline V gene lookup returns CDR1 MNHNY and CDR2 SVGAGI (reference sequence). V lost 8 bases and J lost 4; bases outside the gene matches: 8. CDR3 amino acids: CASRRTGETTEAFF. The CDR3 bases are TGTGCCAGCCGCCGGACAGGGGAGACCACTGAAGCTTTCTTT.

V usage is TRBV7-6 and J usage is TRBJ2-2, with TRBD2 matching 7 bases. The CDR3 contains 15 residues. From germline, CDR1 is SGHVS and CDR2 FNYEAQ. With V trimmed by 1 base and J by 6 bases, 5 bases remained unmatched. The CDR3 is CASSLGGGVAGELFF. The CDR3 nucleotides are TGTGCCAGCAGCTTAGGGGGAGGGGTCGCCGGGGAGCTGTTTTTT.

In this sample, this clone turned up once. V usage is TRBV6-5 and J usage is TRBJ1-1; a possible D gene is TRBD1 (5 bases). Germline CDR1 reads MNHEY; CDR2 reads SVGAGI. The ends were cut back, 5 bases at V and 4 bases at J, with 14 bases in the middle. The CDR3 sequence is 14 residues long. The CDR3, as DNA: TGTGCCAGCAGTACGTCCGCGGGGACCACTGAAGCTTTCTTT. It translates to CASSTSAGTTEAFF.

This clone was recorded once. The chain combines TRBV7-9 with TRBJ2-1; D possibly corresponds to TRBD2 (5 bases). Germline lookup yields CDR1 SEHNR and CDR2 FQNEAQ (reference sequence). The V end lost 3 bases, the J end lost 8 bases, and 8 bases lay between the germline ends. The CDR3 is 12 amino acids. Here the CDR3 DNA reads TGTGCCAGCAGCTTCTGGCGGGATGAGCAGTTCTTC. Amino acid sequence: CASSFWRDEQFF.

V gene TRBV27 combines with J gene TRBJ1-2; D gene uncertain. Trimming shortened V by 0 bases and J by 6 bases, and 8 bases separated the two germline ends. The CDR3 runs to 13 residues. Germline CDR1 and CDR2: MNHEY and SMNVEV (reference sequence). CDR3 amino acids: CASSLSSSHGYTF. The DNA of the CDR3 is TGTGCCAGCAGTTTATCTAGCTCTCATGGCTACACCTTC.

The rearrangement uses TRBV4-2 and TRBJ2-3; 8 nucleotides agree with TRBD2. The CDR3 sequence is 15 residues long. CDR1 and CDR2 (germline): LGHNA, YNFKEQ. J was trimmed by 7 bases and V by 4 bases; bases with no gene match: 10. The CDR3, as DNA: TGTGCCAGCAGCCCCTTGAATAGCGGGACATATACGCAGTATTTT. It specifies CASSPLNSGTYTQYF.

This clone appeared once. The CDR3 loop is CASSPGFGGVAYEQYF. The CDR3 DNA sequence: TGTGCCAGCAGCCCAGGATTTGGGGGGGTCGCCTACGAGCAGTACTTC. This chain links TRBV14 with TRBJ2-7; 7 positions agree with TRBD2. The J segment lost 2 bases and the V segment lost 4 bases, leaving 11 bases of the junction unmatched. The CDR3 consists of 16 residues. Germline V gene sequence: CDR1 SGHDN, CDR2 FVKESK.

This chain joins TRBV9 and TRBJ1-3; 10 nucleotides match TRBD1. Germline-derived CDR1 and CDR2 are SGDLS and YYNGEE. Unmatched junction bases numbered 7, after V lost 3 bases and J lost 10 bases. This CDR3 contains 14 residues. The CDR3: CASSGQGAVGTIYF. Here the CDR3 DNA reads TGTGCCAGCAGCGGACAGGGGGCCGTGGGGACCATATATTTT.

The CDR3 nucleotides are TGTGCCATCAGTGAACTAGCGGCCTCCTACAATGAGCAGTTCTTC. Translating gives CAISELAASYNEQFF. The chain has TRBV10-3 and TRBJ2-1, with 8 bases that match TRBD2. Germline V gene sequence: CDR1 ENHRY, CDR2 SYGVKD. The V segment lost 3 bases and the J segment 0 bases; nucleotides outside the gene matches: 1. The length of the CDR3 is 15 residues.

The chain couples TRBV9 to TRBJ1-4; D gene uncertain. CDR3 size: 15 residues. Germline V lookup: CDR1 SGDLS, CDR2 YYNGEE. V lost 3 bases, J lost 1 base, and 10 bases lay in between. The chain's CDR3 is CASSGTFRTNEKLFF. As DNA, the CDR3 is TGTGCCAGCAGCGGAACTTTCCGAACTAATGAAAAACTGTTTTTT.

The chain carries TRBV2 and TRBJ1-1; D may be TRBD1 (6 bases). Trimming removed 3 bases from V and 11 bases from J, with 16 bases in between. From germline, CDR1 is SNHLY and CDR2 FYNNEI. CDR3 size: 13 residues. The CDR3: CASSDWGGAGAFF. CDR3 DNA: TGTGCCAGCAGTGATTGGGGGGGCGCTGGGGCTTTCTTT.

The rearrangement uses TRBV6-6 and TRBJ1-2; a possible D gene is TRBD1 (6 bases). Germline V lookup: CDR1 MNHNY, CDR2 SVGAGI (reference sequence). The CDR3 has 13 residues. V was pared by 5 bases and J by 3 bases, with 10 bases between. CDR3 loop: CASSKQGYYGYTF. The CDR3 DNA is TGTGCCAGCAGTAAACAGGGATACTATGGCTACACCTTC.

V usage is TRBV5-6 and J usage is TRBJ1-2; TRBD1 aligns across 7 bases. The CDR3 covers 14 residues. The junction had 3 bases not matched to a gene; V was cut back by 0 bases and J by 4 bases. Germline CDR1 and CDR2: SGHDT and YYEEEE. The CDR3: CASSLGDSFYGYTF. CDR3 sequence (DNA): TGTGCCAGCAGCTTGGGGGACAGTTTCTATGGCTACACCTTC.

The V call is TRBV2, the J call TRBJ2-7; TRBD2 might be the D (5 bases). Germline-derived CDR1 and CDR2 are SNHLY and FYNNEI. The germline V and J ends were trimmed by 4 bases and 1 base, with 14 bases remaining between them. The CDR3 has 15 amino acids. In nucleotides, the CDR3 is TGTGCCAGCAGTGGTATTACCGGGAAATCCTACGAGCAGTACGTC. Its translation is CASSGITGKSYEQYV.